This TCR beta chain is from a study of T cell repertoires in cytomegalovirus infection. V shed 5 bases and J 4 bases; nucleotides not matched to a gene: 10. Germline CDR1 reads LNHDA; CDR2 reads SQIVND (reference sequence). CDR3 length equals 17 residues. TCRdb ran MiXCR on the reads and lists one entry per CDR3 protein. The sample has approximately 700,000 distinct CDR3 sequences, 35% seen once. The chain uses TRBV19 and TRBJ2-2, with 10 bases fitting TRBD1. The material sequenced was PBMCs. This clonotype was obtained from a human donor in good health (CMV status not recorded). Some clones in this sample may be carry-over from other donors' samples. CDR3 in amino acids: CASSLNIRTGGTGELFF. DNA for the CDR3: TGTGCCAGTAGTCTCAATATTCGGACAGGGGGCACCGGGGAGCTGTTTTTT.